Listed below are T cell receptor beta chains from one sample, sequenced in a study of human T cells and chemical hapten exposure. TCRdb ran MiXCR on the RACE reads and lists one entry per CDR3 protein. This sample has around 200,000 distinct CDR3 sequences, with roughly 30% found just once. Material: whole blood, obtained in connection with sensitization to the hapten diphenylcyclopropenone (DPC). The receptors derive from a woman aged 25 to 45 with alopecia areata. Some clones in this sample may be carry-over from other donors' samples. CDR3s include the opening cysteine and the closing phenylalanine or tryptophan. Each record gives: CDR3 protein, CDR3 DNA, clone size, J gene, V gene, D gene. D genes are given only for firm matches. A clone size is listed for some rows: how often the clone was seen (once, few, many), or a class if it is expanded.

CASRHPGTGYEQYF	TGTGCCAGCCGCCACCCCGGGACAGGGTACGAGCAGTACTTC	many	TRBJ2-7	TRBV28	TRBD1
CSVDRGISTDTQYF	TGCAGCGTTGACAGGGGGATCAGCACAGATACGCAGTATTTT	few	TRBJ2-3	TRBV29-1	TRBD1
CASSQVLGRTYEQYF	TGCGCCAGCAGCCAAGTTCTGGGGAGAACCTACGAGCAGTACTTC	few	TRBJ2-7	TRBV4-1	-
CASSSYSSYNEQFF	TGTGCCAGCAGCTCTTACTCATCCTACAATGAGCAGTTCTTC	-	TRBJ2-1	TRBV28	-
CAWGVRGGDTEAFF	TGTGCCTGGGGTGTACGGGGAGGGGACACTGAAGCTTTCTTT	-	TRBJ1-1	TRBV30	-
CASSWELAGGEDEQFF	TGCGCCAGCAGCTGGGAACTAGCGGGGGGGGAGGATGAGCAGTTCTTC	-	TRBJ2-1	TRBV5-1	TRBD2
CASSVSPNQPQHF	TGTGCCAGCAGCGTCAGCCCTAATCAGCCCCAGCATTTT	-	TRBJ1-5	TRBV9	-
CASSLDAPGVGNTIYF	TGTGCCAGCAGCTTAGATGCCCCCGGGGTCGGAAACACCATATATTTT	once	TRBJ1-3	TRBV11-2	-
CSVIMGGDTEAFF	TGCAGTGTCATTATGGGGGGGGACACTGAAGCTTTCTTT	few	TRBJ1-1	TRBV20-1	-
CASSFNRVRNSPLHF	TGTGCCAGCAGCTTCAACAGGGTTCGGAATTCACCCCTCCACTTT	-	TRBJ1-6	TRBV5-6	-
CASSPPSTGLTEAFF	TGTGCCAGCAGCCCCCCCTCGACAGGGCTCACTGAAGCTTTCTTT	-	TRBJ1-1	TRBV28	TRBD1
CASSFRRERTQETQYF	TGTGCCAGCAGCTTTCGGCGGGAGAGAACACAAGAGACCCAGTACTTC	few	TRBJ2-5	TRBV7-9	TRBD2
CSAGRWNQPQHF	TGCAGTGCTGGACGGTGGAATCAGCCCCAGCATTTT	-	TRBJ1-5	TRBV20-1	-
CATSGIFNEQFF	TGTGCCACCAGTGGCATTTTCAATGAGCAGTTCTTC	few	TRBJ2-1	TRBV24-1	-
CASSLRGRASYNEQFF	TGTGCCAGCAGCCTTAGGGGGCGGGCCTCCTACAATGAGCAGTTCTTC	-	TRBJ2-1	TRBV27	TRBD1
CSVSHGQKGTEAFF	TGCAGCGTTTCCCACGGACAAAAGGGGACTGAAGCTTTCTTT	few	TRBJ1-1	TRBV29-1	-
CASTPAEQRSSYEQYF	TGTGCCAGCACCCCGGCGGAGCAGCGGAGCTCCTACGAGCAGTACTTC	few	TRBJ2-7	TRBV28	-
CASSPTGVEAFF	TGTGCCAGCAGCCCAACAGGGGTTGAAGCTTTCTTT	few	TRBJ1-1	TRBV7-9	TRBD1
CASSYWGQGTSGIYGYTF	TGTGCCAGCAGTTACTGGGGACAGGGCACTTCTGGGATCTATGGCTACACCTTC	few	TRBJ1-2	TRBV6-6	TRBD1
CASSRRLAASTDTQYF	TGTGCCAGCAGCCGGAGACTAGCGGCTAGCACAGATACGCAGTATTTT	-	TRBJ2-3	TRBV12-3/TRBV12-4	TRBD2
CASSHRDIQPQHF	TGTGCCAGCAGTCACAGGGACATCCAGCCCCAGCATTTT	-	TRBJ1-5	TRBV12-3/TRBV12-4	-
CASSLTGSSPDTQYF	TGTGCCAGCAGCTTGACCGGGAGTTCGCCAGATACGCAGTATTTT	-	TRBJ2-3	TRBV7-8	-
CASSPRGATHEKLFF	TGTGCCAGCAGTCCCCGAGGCGCAACCCATGAAAAACTGTTTTTT	-	TRBJ1-4	TRBV28	-
CSVAGTGPETQYF	TGCAGCGTTGCCGGGACGGGGCCCGAGACCCAGTACTTC	-	TRBJ2-5	TRBV29-1	-
CASSWGQGVSPLHF	TGTGCCAGCAGCTGGGGACAGGGGGTCTCACCCCTCCACTTT	-	TRBJ1-6	TRBV7-6	TRBD1
CASSSQTGSTEAFF	TGTGCCAGCAGCTCACAAACAGGGTCCACTGAAGCTTTCTTT	few	TRBJ1-1	TRBV7-2	-
CASTPPGGANVLTF	TGTGCCAGCACCCCCCCGGGGGGGGCCAACGTCCTGACTTTC	-	TRBJ2-6	TRBV28	-
CASSLRLAGAEQYF	TGCGCCAGCAGCTTGAGGCTAGCGGGGGCCGAGCAGTACTTC	-	TRBJ2-7	TRBV5-1	TRBD2
CASSTGERDEQFF	TGCGCCAGCAGCACGGGAGAGCGTGATGAGCAGTTCTTC	-	TRBJ2-1	TRBV10-1	-
CASSLFGQTANYGYTF	TGTGCCAGCAGTTTGTTCGGGCAGACTGCTAACTATGGCTACACCTTC	few	TRBJ1-2	TRBV27	-
CASSELREVGEQYF	TGTGCCAGCAGTGAATTGCGAGAGGTCGGCGAGCAGTACTTC	-	TRBJ2-7	TRBV25-1	-
CASSLSGRSNQPQHF	TGTGCCAGCAGTTTGTCCGGACGGTCCAATCAGCCCCAGCATTTT	-	TRBJ1-5	TRBV28	-
CASRVAGSSYEQYF	TGTGCCAGCAGGGTCGCCGGTAGCTCCTACGAGCAGTACTTC	few	TRBJ2-7	TRBV28	-
CASSQDSLLEAGEAQYF	TGTGCCAGCAGCCAAGATTCGTTACTAGAAGCGGGGGAGGCCCAGTACTTC	few	TRBJ2-5	TRBV4-2	TRBD2
CASSGTGGGYYQPQHF	TGTGCCAGCAGTGGGACAGGGGGCGGGTATTATCAGCCCCAGCATTTT	-	TRBJ1-5	TRBV2	TRBD1
CASSFMSSMDTQYF	TGTGCCAGCAGCTTCATGAGTAGCATGGATACCCAGTACTTC	-	TRBJ2-5	TRBV7-6	-
CASSSPGEKLFF	TGCGCCAGCAGCTCCCCGGGTGAAAAACTGTTTTTT	-	TRBJ1-4	TRBV5-1	-
CASSLEGTGNSPLHF	TGTGCCAGCAGCTTGGAGGGGACAGGGAATTCACCCCTCCACTTT	-	TRBJ1-6	TRBV5-6	TRBD1
CATSRDINYGYTF	TGTGCCACCAGCAGAGATATTAACTATGGCTACACCTTC	-	TRBJ1-2	TRBV15	-
CASSGGENQPQHF	TGTGCCAGCTCGGGGGGGGAGAATCAGCCCCAGCATTTT	-	TRBJ1-5	TRBV18	-
CATAGQPRSYNEQFF	TGTGCAACGGCCGGACAGCCTCGCTCCTACAATGAGCAGTTCTTC	few	TRBJ2-1	TRBV28	-
CSVDRDFTDTQYF	TGCAGCGTCGATCGGGACTTCACAGATACGCAGTATTTT	-	TRBJ2-3	TRBV29-1	-
CASSLVWGNTEAFF	TGTGCCAGCAGCTTAGTGTGGGGTAACACTGAAGCTTTCTTT	-	TRBJ1-1	TRBV7-2	-
CATSGGGPGQPQHF	TGTGCCACCAGTGGGGGGGGGCCGGGTCAGCCCCAGCATTTT	few	TRBJ1-5	TRBV24-1	-
CATSRGVQALYNEQFF	TGTGCCACCAGCAGAGGGGTACAGGCCCTCTACAATGAGCAGTTCTTC	-	TRBJ2-1	TRBV15	-
CASTRTGRTTYEQYF	TGTGCCAGCACAAGAACGGGGAGGACGACCTACGAGCAGTACTTC	many	TRBJ2-7	TRBV12-3/TRBV12-4	-
CASSQDSGSTDTQYF	TGCGCCAGCAGCCAAGACAGCGGAAGCACAGATACGCAGTATTTT	-	TRBJ2-3	TRBV4-1	-